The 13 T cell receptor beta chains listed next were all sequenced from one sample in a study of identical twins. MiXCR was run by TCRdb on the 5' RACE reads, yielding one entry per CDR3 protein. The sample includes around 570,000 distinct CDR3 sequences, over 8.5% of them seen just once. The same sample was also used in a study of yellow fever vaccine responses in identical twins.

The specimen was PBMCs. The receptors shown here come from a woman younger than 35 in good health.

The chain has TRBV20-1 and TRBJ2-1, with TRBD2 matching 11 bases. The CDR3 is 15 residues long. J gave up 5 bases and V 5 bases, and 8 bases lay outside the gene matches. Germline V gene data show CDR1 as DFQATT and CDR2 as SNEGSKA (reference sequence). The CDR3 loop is CSADKTSGDHNEQFF. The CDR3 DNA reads TGCAGTGCTGATAAGACTAGCGGGGATCACAATGAGCAGTTCTTC.

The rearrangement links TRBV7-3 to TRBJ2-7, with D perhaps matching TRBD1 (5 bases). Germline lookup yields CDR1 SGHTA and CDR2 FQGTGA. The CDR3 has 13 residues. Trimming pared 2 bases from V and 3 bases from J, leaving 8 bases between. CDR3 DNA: TGTGCCAGCAGCTTAGACAGCCACTACGAGCAGTACTTC. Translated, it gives CASSLDSHYEQYF.

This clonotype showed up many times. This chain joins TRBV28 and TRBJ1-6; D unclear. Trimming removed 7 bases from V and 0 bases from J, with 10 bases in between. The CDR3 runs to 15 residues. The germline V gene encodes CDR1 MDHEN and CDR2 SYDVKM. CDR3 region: CASTSDYSYNSPLHF. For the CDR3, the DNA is TGTGCCAGCACCTCAGATTACTCCTATAATTCACCCCTCCACTTT.

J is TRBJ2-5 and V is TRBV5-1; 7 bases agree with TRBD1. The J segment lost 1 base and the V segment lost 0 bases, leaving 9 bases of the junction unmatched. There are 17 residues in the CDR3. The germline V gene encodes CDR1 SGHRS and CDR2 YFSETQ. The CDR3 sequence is CASSLGTATGIQETQYF. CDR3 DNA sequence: TGCGCCAGCAGCTTGGGAACAGCGACAGGGATCCAAGAGACCCAGTACTTC.

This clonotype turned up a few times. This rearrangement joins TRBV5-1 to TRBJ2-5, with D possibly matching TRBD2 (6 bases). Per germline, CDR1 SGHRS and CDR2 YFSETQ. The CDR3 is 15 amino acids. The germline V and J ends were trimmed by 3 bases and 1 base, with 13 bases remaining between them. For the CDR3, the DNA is TGCGCCAGCAGCTCGTCGGTAGCGGTCCAAGAGACCCAGTACTTC. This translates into CASSSSVAVQETQYF. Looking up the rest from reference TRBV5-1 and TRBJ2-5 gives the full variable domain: KAGVTQTPRYLIKTRGQQVTLSCSPISGHRSVSWYQQTPGQGLQFLFEYFSETQRNKGNFPGRFSGRQFSNSRSEMNVSTLELGDSALYLCASSSSVAVQETQYFGPGTRLLVL.

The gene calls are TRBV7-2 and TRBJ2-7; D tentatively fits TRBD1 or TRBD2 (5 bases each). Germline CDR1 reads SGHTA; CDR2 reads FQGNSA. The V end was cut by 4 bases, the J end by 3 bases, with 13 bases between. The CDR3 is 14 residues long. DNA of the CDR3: TGTGCCAGCAGCTCCCCGGGGCCAAGCTACGAGCAGTACTTC. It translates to CASSSPGPSYEQYF.

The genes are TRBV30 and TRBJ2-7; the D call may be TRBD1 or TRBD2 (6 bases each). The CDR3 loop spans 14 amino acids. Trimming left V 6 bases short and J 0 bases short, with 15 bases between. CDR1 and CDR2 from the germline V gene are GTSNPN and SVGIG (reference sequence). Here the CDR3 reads CACQQGGTSYEQYF. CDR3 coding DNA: TGTGCCTGCCAACAGGGCGGGACCTCCTACGAGCAGTACTTC.

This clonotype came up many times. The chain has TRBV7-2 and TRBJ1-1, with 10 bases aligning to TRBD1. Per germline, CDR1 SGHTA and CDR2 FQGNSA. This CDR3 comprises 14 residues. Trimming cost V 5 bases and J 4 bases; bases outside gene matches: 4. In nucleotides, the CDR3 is TGTGCCAGCAGCATCCGGACAGGGGGCACTGAAGCTTTCTTT. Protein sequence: CASSIRTGGTEAFF.

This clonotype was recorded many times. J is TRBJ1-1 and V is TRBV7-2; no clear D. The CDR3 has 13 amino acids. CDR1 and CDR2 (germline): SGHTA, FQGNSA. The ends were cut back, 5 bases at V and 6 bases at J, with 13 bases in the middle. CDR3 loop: CASSLSRVAEAFF. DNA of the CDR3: TGTGCCAGCAGCCTAAGTCGGGTTGCTGAAGCTTTCTTT.

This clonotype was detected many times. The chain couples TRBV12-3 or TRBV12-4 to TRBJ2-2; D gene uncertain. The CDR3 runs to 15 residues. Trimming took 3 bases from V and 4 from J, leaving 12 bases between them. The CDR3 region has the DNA TGTGCCAGCAGTTTCCGGGTCCCGGCCACCGGGGAGCTGTTTTTT. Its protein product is CASSFRVPATGELFF.

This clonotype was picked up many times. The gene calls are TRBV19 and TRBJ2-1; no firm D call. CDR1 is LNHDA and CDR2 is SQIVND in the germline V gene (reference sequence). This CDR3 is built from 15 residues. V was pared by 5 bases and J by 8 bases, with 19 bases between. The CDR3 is CASSGASRYSHEQFF. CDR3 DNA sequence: TGTGCCAGTAGTGGTGCCAGTAGGTATTCTCATGAGCAGTTCTTC.

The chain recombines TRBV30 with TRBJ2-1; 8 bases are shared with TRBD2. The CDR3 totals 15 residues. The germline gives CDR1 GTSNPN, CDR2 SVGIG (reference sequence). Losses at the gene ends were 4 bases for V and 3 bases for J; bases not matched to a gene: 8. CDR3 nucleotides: TGTGCCTGGAATTGGGCTAGCGGGCTCTACAATGAGCAGTTCTTC. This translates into CAWNWASGLYNEQFF.

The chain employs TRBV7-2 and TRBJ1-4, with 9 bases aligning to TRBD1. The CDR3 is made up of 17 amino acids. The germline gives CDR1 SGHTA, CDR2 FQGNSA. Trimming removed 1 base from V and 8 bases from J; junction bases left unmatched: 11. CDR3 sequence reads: CASSLVGTGLYGEKLFF. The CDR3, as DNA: TGTGCCAGCAGCTTAGTGGGGACAGGGCTTTATGGAGAAAAACTGTTTTTT. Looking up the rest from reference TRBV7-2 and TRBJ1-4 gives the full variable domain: GAGVSQSPSNKVTEKGKDVELRCDPISGHTALYWYRQSLGQGLEFLIYFQGNSAPDKSGLPSDRFSAERTGGSVSTLTIQRTQQEDSAVYLCASSLVGTGLYGEKLFFGSGTQLSVL.